The present T cell receptor beta chain was sequenced within a study of response to subunit inactivated influenza vaccine. TCRdb fed the RT-PCR reads into MiXCR, producing one record per CDR3 protein. In the table there are fewer than 750,000 distinct CDR3 sequences, 12% to 15% of which are singletons. As for this clonotype: Its target is not known.

Study-level points and caveats: The authors offered the suggestion that each seasonal influenza vaccination recruits few new T cells.

The CDR3 extends over 18 amino acids. Here the sequenced sample was PBMCs from blood, taken 11 to 12 days after vaccination. This chain connects TRBV21-1 to TRBJ2-1; the table's TRBD1 call for D was not verified on the DNA. TRBV21-1 is a documented pseudogene. This TCR was recovered from a man over 45 who received an inactivated influenza vaccine. The CDR3 protein is CASSKGSSDSKEGNEQFF. For the CDR3, the DNA is TGTGCCAGCAGCAAAGGCTCATCGGACAGTAAAGAGGGTAATGAGCAGTTCTTC.